A single sample gave rise to the 11 T cell receptor beta chains below, sequenced in a study of T-cell reconstitution after alpha-beta-depleted transplantation in children. This sample's TCRbeta library carried unique molecular identifier barcodes. MiXCR was run by TCRdb on the PCR reads, yielding one entry per CDR3 protein. Among 300,000 to 400,000 distinct CDR3 sequences, roughly 15% were seen once, and the ten largest hold about 4.5%. This material consisted of PBMCs, taken from the stem cell graft. The receptors derive from a human donor who donated a stem cell graft to a child with Fanconi anemia.

This chain connects TRBV9 to TRBJ1-3, with D perhaps matching TRBD1 (6 bases). Germline assignment: CDR1 SGDLS and CDR2 YYNGEE. This CDR3 has 15 amino acids. The V end was cut by 4 bases, the J end by 0 bases, with 11 bases between. The CDR3 bases are TGTGCCAGCAGCTTACAGGGATCCTCTGGAAACACCATATATTTT. Amino acids: CASSLQGSSGNTIYF.

This clonotype was recorded a few times. The rearrangement joins TRBV10-3 to TRBJ2-3, with 7 bases that match TRBD1. The CDR3 totals 16 residues. CDR1 and CDR2 from the germline V gene are ENHRY and SYGVKD. V gave up 8 bases and J gave up 4 bases; unmatched junction bases: 15. The CDR3 is CAISQGARGRSDTQYF. The CDR3 DNA reads TGTGCCATCTCCCAAGGGGCGAGGGGGCGGTCAGATACGCAGTATTTT.

This clonotype turned up a few times. The CDR3 reads CASSERFQGNTEAFF. The DNA for the CDR3 is TGTGCCAGCAGTGAACGCTTCCAGGGGAACACTGAAGCTTTCTTT. This rearrangement joins TRBV2 to TRBJ1-1, with D possibly TRBD1 on 5 matching bases. CDR3 length equals 15 residues. Trimming left V 2 bases short and J 1 base short, with 11 bases between. Germline lookup yields CDR1 SNHLY and CDR2 FYNNEI. Variable domain in full (rest from reference TRBV2 and TRBJ1-1): EPEVTQTPSHQVTQMGQEVILRCVPISNHLYFYWYRQILGQKVEFLVSFYNNEISEKSEIFDDQFSVERPDGSNFTLKIRSTKLEDSAMYFCASSERFQGNTEAFFGQGTRLTVV.

The table lists this clonotype with a few counts. V is TRBV2 and J is TRBJ1-5; no definite D call. This CDR3 spans 12 amino acids. Germline CDR1 SNHLY, CDR2 FYNNEI. Trimming pared 3 bases from V and 6 bases from J, leaving 6 bases between. DNA for the CDR3: TGTGCCAGCAGTGAGGGGTTTCAGCCCCAGCATTTT. Residues: CASSEGFQPQHF.

This clonotype has only a few counts. The J gene is TRBJ2-3, the V gene TRBV15, with TRBD2 identical over 7 bases. J gave up 1 base and V 7 bases, and 5 bases lay outside the gene matches. CDR1 LNHNV and CDR2 YYDKDF come from the germline V gene (reference sequence). This CDR3 is 14 amino acids long. The CDR3 DNA sequence: TGTGCCACCATCGGGCTAGCGGGCACAGATACGCAGTATTTT. It specifies CATIGLAGTDTQYF. The full variable domain, in which reference TRBV15 and TRBJ2-3 provide the parts outside the CDR3, is DAMVIQNPRYQVTQFGKPVTLSCSQTLNHNVMYWYQQKSSQAPKLLFHYYDKDFNNEADTPDNFQSRRPNTSFCFLDIRSPGLGDTAMYLCATIGLAGTDTQYFGPGTRLTVL.

This clonotype was observed a few times. The chain is built from TRBV5-1 and TRBJ2-7; TRBD2 might be the D (5 bases). The CDR3 runs to 14 residues. Germline CDR1 SGHRS, CDR2 YFSETQ. Trimming took 7 bases from V and 3 from J, leaving 17 bases between them. The CDR3 sequence: CASSEDGGVYEQYF. CDR3 DNA sequence: TGCGCCAGCTCCGAGGACGGAGGAGTCTACGAGCAGTACTTC.

This clonotype was seen at least ten times. The chain carries TRBV5-5 and TRBJ2-4; the match to TRBD1 covers 10 bases. The CDR3 length is 13 residues. Trimming took 4 bases from V and 8 from J; bases not matched to a gene: 3. CDR1 is SGHKS, CDR2 YYEKEE, per germline (reference sequence). CDR3 region: CASSGGQGDIQYF. The DNA for the CDR3 is TGTGCCAGCAGCGGCGGACAGGGGGACATTCAGTACTTC. Full variable domain (rest looked up from reference TRBV5-5 and TRBJ2-4): DAGVTQSPTHLIKTRGQQVTLRCSPISGHKSVSWYQQVLGQGPQFIFQYYEKEERGRGNFPDRFSARQFPNYSSELNVNALLLGDSALYLCASSGGQGDIQYFGAGTRLSVL.

This clonotype came up many times. The V call is TRBV20-1, the J call TRBJ1-6; no clear D. This CDR3 has 16 amino acids. CDR1 and CDR2 from the germline V gene are DFQATT and SNEGSKA (reference sequence). Trimming removed 1 base at V and 5 bases at J, with 15 bases between. CDR3 DNA: TGCAGTGCTAGAGTTGGAGGCAGGAGCCATAATTCACCCCTCCACTTT. Amino acid sequence: CSARVGGRSHNSPLHF.

A few counts support this clonotype. The chain joins TRBV7-6 to TRBJ2-3; 7 bases line up with TRBD1. J was trimmed by 2 bases and V by 6 bases; bases with no gene match: 8. The CDR3 is 15 residues long. In germline, CDR1 is SGHVS, CDR2 FNYEAQ. As DNA, the CDR3 is TGTGCCAGCAGGCTTGGACAGGCCTACACAGATACGCAGTATTTT. Protein product: CASRLGQAYTDTQYF.

This rearrangement joins TRBV15 to TRBJ1-1, with D uncertain. With 1 base removed from V and 7 bases from J, the gap between germline ends came to 7 bases. The germline V gene has CDR1 LNHNV and CDR2 YYDKDF (reference sequence). The CDR3 is made up of 12 amino acids. As DNA, the CDR3 is TGTGCCACCAGCAGAGTTGGAGGTGAAGCTTTCTTT. Its translation is CATSRVGGEAFF.

This clonotype appeared a few times. This sequence joins TRBV7-9 and TRBJ2-1, with 11 bases that match TRBD2. The germline V gene has CDR1 SEHNR and CDR2 FQNEAQ (reference sequence). V lost 5 bases to trimming and J lost 7 bases; unmatched junction nucleotides: 7. The CDR3 totals 15 residues. Here the CDR3 reads CASSQTSGAGNEQFF. CDR3 coding DNA: TGTGCCAGCAGCCAGACTAGCGGGGCAGGAAATGAGCAGTTCTTC.